These 11 T cell receptor beta chains were all obtained from the same sample, sequenced in a study of blood T cell repertoires in COVID-19. Sequenced by immunoSEQ multiplex PCR; TCRdb stores in-frame clones only, minus some. Seen here are about 160,000 clones, around 84% observed once, and the top ten hold roughly 7.3%. The sequenced material came from PBMCs or T cells enriched from blood (not recorded which). These receptors all stem from a woman aged 45-59 years who had recovered from COVID-19.

The V and J genes are TRBV7-2 and TRBJ1-4, with 8 bases aligning to TRBD1. This CDR3 is 15 amino acids long. J was trimmed by 8 bases and V by 5 bases; bases with no gene match: 10. Germline V gene data show CDR1 as SGHTA and CDR2 as FQGNSA. The CDR3 loop reads CASSARQGRGEKLFF. CDR3 sequence (DNA): TGTGCCAGCAGCGCCCGACAGGGGAGAGGGGAAAAACTGTTTTTT.

The CDR3 bases are TGTGCCAGCTCTCCTCTCGGGGGTATGAACACTGAAGCTTTCTTT. Translation: CASSPLGGMNTEAFF. The gene calls are TRBV18 and TRBJ1-1; a weak D match, TRBD1 (5 bases). Germline CDR1 reads KGHSH; CDR2 reads LQKENI. V was trimmed by 6 bases and J by 0 bases, leaving 14 bases between them. The CDR3 has 15 amino acids.

This clone was detected only a few times. J is TRBJ1-1 and V is TRBV6-5; 7 positions agree with TRBD1. Germline V lookup: CDR1 MNHEY, CDR2 SVGAGI. The V segment lost 3 bases and the J segment 0 bases; nucleotides outside the gene matches: 1. This CDR3 is built from 14 residues. The CDR3 loop reads CASSYGQVNTEAFF. The CDR3, as DNA: TGTGCCAGCAGTTATGGACAGGTGAACACTGAAGCTTTCTTT.

This clone was observed a handful of times. This chain uses TRBV6-1 with TRBJ1-3; D is unresolved. This CDR3 contains 16 residues. In germline, CDR1 is MNHNS, CDR2 SASEGT. Trimming took off 3 bases at V and 0 bases at J, with 12 bases between the two ends. Here the CDR3 reads CASSDEVFFSGNTIYF. DNA of the CDR3: TGTGCCAGCAGTGATGAGGTTTTTTTCTCTGGAAACACCATATATTTT.

This clone was counted once. The CDR3 DNA follows: TGTGCCAGCAGCCGTACAGTTCTCTCTGGGGCCAACGTCCTGACTTTC. Its translation is CASSRTVLSGANVLTF. The genes are TRBV7-3 and TRBJ2-6, with D uncertain. The germline V and J ends were trimmed by 5 bases and 0 bases, with 11 bases remaining between them. This CDR3 has 16 residues. CDR1 SGHTA and CDR2 FQGTGA come from the germline V gene. The full variable domain, completed using reference TRBV7-3 and TRBJ2-6, is GAGVSQTPSNKVTEKGKYVELRCDPISGHTALYWYRQSLGQGPEFLIYFQGTGAADDSGLPNDRFFAVRPEGSVSTLKIQRTERGDSAVYLCASSRTVLSGANVLTFGAGSRLTVL.

The genes are TRBV11-3 and TRBJ1-2; tentatively, D is TRBD1 (6 bases). With 4 bases removed from V and 7 bases from J, the gap between germline ends came to 13 bases. The CDR3 is made up of 13 amino acids. Per the germline V gene, CDR1 is SGHNT and CDR2 is YENEEA. The CDR3 protein is CASSSPTGPGYTF. In DNA form, the CDR3 reads TGTGCCAGCAGCTCCCCGACAGGCCCTGGCTACACCTTC.

The chain carries TRBV5-1 and TRBJ2-1, with 10 bases fitting TRBD1. Germline-derived CDR1 and CDR2 are SGHRS and YFSETQ. The CDR3 has 16 amino acids. The J segment lost 10 bases and the V segment lost 1 base, leaving 11 bases of the junction unmatched. CDR3 in amino acids: CASSLFFGTGVGEQFF. CDR3 nucleotide sequence: TGCGCCAGCAGCTTGTTCTTCGGGACAGGGGTGGGGGAGCAGTTCTTC.

This chain joins TRBV6-5 and TRBJ2-1, with 8 positions matching TRBD2. The germline V gene encodes CDR1 MNHEY and CDR2 SVGAGI. The CDR3 extends over 15 amino acids. The V and J ends lost 6 bases and 9 bases, in that order; junction bases with no gene match: 13. The CDR3 nucleotides are TGTGCCAGCAGGCCCGGGAGGGACCGGGCTGGTGAGCAGTTCTTC. It yields the protein CASRPGRDRAGEQFF.

The J gene is TRBJ1-1, the V gene TRBV6-1; D perhaps matches TRBD1 (5 bases). The CDR3 loop spans 14 amino acids. Germline-derived CDR1 and CDR2 are MNHNS and SASEGT. The V gene lost 2 bases and the J gene lost 5 bases, with 12 bases spanning the gap. The CDR3 DNA follows: TGTGCCAGCAGTGAAAACTGGGGCGGAACTGAAGCTTTCTTT. It translates to CASSENWGGTEAFF.

The V gene is TRBV5-6, the J gene TRBJ2-5; D remains ambiguous. V shed 0 bases and J shed 3 bases, with 9 bases lying between them. The CDR3 spans 14 residues. Germline V gives CDR1 SGHDT, CDR2 YYEEEE. The CDR3 is CASSLAHLEETQYF. In DNA form, the CDR3 reads TGTGCCAGCAGCTTGGCACACCTAGAAGAGACCCAGTACTTC.

The rearrangement joins TRBV11-2 to TRBJ2-1; tentatively, D is TRBD2 (5 bases). The CDR3 length is 18 residues. The V gene lost 4 bases and the J gene lost 2 bases, with 21 bases spanning the gap. Germline CDR1 is SGHAT and CDR2 is FQNNGV. For the CDR3, the DNA is TGTGCCAGCAGCTCAAGGGCGGACGGTCGGACTCCCTACAATGAGCAGTTCTTC. This codes for CASSSRADGRTPYNEQFF.